The entry below gives a single TCR beta chain sequence along with its context. The antigen is undetermined. For CDR3 and TCR beta VDJ profiling, genomic DNA was the template used. MiXCR, applied by TCRdb to the reads, yields one record per CDR3 protein. The table lists 200,000 or so distinct CDR3 sequences, 64% of them singletons. Trimming took 5 bases from V and 0 from J, leaving 8 bases between them. This CDR3 contains 14 residues. Germline CDR1 reads SGHTA; CDR2 reads FQGTGA. The data were taken from a study of CD8+CD57+ T cells in acquired aplastic anemia. Points from the study as a whole: Simpson's diversity of CD8+ cells was not significantly different in patients compared with controls.

This receptor was taken from a human donor with severe aplastic anemia or a healthy control (not recorded which). Sequenced input: sorted CD4+, CD8+, or CD8+CD57+ T cells (not recorded which) from PBMCs. V and J are TRBV7-3 and TRBJ1-3; a weak D match, TRBD1 (5 bases). The CDR3, as DNA: TGTGCCAGCAGCCTGACAGTCTCTGGAAACACCATATATTTT. It yields the protein CASSLTVSGNTIYF.